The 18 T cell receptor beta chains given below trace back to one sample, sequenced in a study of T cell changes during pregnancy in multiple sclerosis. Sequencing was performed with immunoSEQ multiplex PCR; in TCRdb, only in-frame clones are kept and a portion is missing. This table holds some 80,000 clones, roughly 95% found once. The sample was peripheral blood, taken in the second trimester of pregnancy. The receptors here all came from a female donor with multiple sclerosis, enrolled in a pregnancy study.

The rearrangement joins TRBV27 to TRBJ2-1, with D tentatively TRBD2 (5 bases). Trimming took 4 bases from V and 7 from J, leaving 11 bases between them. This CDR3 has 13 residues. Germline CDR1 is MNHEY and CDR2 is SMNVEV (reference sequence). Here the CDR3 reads CASSSDLGNEQFF. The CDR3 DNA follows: TGTGCCAGCAGTTCGGACTTGGGGAATGAGCAGTTCTTC.

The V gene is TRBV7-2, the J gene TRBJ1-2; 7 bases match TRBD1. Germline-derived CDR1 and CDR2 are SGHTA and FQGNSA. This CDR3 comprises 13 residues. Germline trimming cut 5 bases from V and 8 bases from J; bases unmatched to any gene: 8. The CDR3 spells CASSPTGLEGYTF. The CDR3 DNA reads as TGTGCCAGCAGCCCGACAGGGTTAGAGGGCTACACCTTC.

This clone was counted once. CDR3 sequence reads: CASSLRVSTNEKLFF. The CDR3 DNA reads TGTGCCAGCAGCCTCAGGGTTTCAACTAATGAAAAACTGTTTTTT. This chain uses TRBV5-4 with TRBJ1-4; tentative D call: TRBD1 (5 bases). Trimming took off 4 bases at V and 0 bases at J, with 10 bases between the two ends. CDR3 length equals 15 residues. CDR1 is SGHNT and CDR2 is YYREEE in the germline V gene (reference sequence).

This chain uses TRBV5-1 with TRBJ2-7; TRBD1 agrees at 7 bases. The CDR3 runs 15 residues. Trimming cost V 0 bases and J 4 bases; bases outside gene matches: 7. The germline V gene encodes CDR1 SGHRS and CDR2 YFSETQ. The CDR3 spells CASSLEGQILYEQYF. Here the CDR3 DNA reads TGCGCCAGCAGCTTGGAGGGACAGATACTGTACGAGCAGTACTTC. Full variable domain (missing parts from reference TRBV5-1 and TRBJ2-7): KAGVTQTPRYLIKTRGQQVTLSCSPISGHRSVSWYQQTPGQGLQFLFEYFSETQRNKGNFPGRFSGRQFSNSRSEMNVSTLELGDSALYLCASSLEGQILYEQYFGPGTRLTVT.

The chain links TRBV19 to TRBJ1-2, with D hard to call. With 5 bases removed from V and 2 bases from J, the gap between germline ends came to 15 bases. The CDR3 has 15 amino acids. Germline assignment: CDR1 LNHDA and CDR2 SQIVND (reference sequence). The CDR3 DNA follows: TGTGCCAGTAGTGCGGGCCGAACGGCCAACTATGGCTACACCTTC. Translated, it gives CASSAGRTANYGYTF. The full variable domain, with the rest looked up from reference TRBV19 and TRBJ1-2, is DGGITQSPKYLFRKEGQNVTLSCEQNLNHDAMYWYRQDPGQGLRLIYYSQIVNDFQKGDIAEGYSVSREKKESFPLTVTSAQKNPTAFYLCASSAGRTANYGYTFGSGTRLTVV.

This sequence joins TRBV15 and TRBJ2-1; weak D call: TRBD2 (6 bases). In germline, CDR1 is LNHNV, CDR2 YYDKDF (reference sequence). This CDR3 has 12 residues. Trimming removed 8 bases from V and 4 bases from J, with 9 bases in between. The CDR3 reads CATGGNYNEQFF. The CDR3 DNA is TGTGCCACCGGAGGGAATTACAATGAGCAGTTCTTC. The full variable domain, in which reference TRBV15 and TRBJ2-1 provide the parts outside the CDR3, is DAMVIQNPRYQVTQFGKPVTLSCSQTLNHNVMYWYQQKSSQAPKLLFHYYDKDFNNEADTPDNFQSRRPNTSFCFLDIRSPGLGDTAMYLCATGGNYNEQFFGPGTRLTVL.

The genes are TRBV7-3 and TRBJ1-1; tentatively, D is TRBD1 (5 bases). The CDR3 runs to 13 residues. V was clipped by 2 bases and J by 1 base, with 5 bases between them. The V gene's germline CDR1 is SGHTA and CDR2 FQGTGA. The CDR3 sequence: CASSLGQNTEAFF. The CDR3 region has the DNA TGTGCCAGCAGCTTAGGACAGAACACTGAAGCTTTCTTT. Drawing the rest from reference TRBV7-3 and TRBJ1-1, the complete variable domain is GAGVSQTPSNKVTEKGKYVELRCDPISGHTALYWYRQSLGQGPEFLIYFQGTGAADDSGLPNDRFFAVRPEGSVSTLKIQRTERGDSAVYLCASSLGQNTEAFFGQGTRLTVV.

CDR3 residues: CASSSGTGFSNYGYTF. The CDR3 coding sequence is TGTGCCAGCAGTTCCGGGACAGGTTTTTCTAACTATGGCTACACCTTC. V gene TRBV6-6 combines with J gene TRBJ1-2; 8 positions match TRBD1. There are 16 residues in the CDR3. Looked up from germline, CDR1 is MNHNY and CDR2 is SVGAGI (reference sequence). V dropped 4 bases and J dropped 0; count of bases not matched to a gene: 7.

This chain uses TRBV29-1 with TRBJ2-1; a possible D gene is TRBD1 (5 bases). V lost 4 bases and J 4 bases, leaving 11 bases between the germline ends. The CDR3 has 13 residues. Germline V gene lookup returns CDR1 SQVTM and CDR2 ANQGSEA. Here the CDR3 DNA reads TGCAGCGTTGCGCAGGGTGGTTACAATGAGCAGTTCTTC. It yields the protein CSVAQGGYNEQFF.

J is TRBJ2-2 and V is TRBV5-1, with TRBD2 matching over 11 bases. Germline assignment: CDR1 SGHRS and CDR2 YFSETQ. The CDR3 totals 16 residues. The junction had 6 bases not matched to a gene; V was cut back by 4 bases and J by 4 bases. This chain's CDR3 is CASSPTSGKTTGELFF. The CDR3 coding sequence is TGCGCCAGCAGCCCGACTAGCGGGAAAACCACCGGGGAGCTGTTTTTT.

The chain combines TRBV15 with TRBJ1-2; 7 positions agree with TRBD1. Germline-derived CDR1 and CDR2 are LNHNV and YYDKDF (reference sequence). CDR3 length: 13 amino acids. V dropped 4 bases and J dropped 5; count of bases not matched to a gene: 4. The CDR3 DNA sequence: TGTGCCACCAGCACAGGGGGGAGTTATGGCTACACCTTC. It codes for CATSTGGSYGYTF.

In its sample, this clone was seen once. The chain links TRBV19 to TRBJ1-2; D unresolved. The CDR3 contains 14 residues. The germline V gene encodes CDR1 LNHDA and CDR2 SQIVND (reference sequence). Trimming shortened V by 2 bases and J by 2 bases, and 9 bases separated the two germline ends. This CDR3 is CASSIQSFNYGYTF. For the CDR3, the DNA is TGTGCCAGTAGTATACAGTCATTCAACTATGGCTACACCTTC.

The CDR3 sequence: CASTGPSGNTIYF. CDR3 nucleotides: TGTGCCAGCACAGGGCCCTCTGGAAACACCATATATTTT. This chain uses TRBV7-2 with TRBJ1-3; D might be TRBD1 (5 bases). CDR1 is SGHTA, CDR2 FQGNSA, per germline. The CDR3 is 13 residues long. The V end was cut by 7 bases, the J end by 0 bases, with 7 bases between.

The CDR3 here is CASSYLAQGTDTQYF. The CDR3 DNA sequence: TGTGCCAGCAGTTACCTTGCCCAGGGCACAGATACGCAGTATTTT. The chain employs TRBV6-5 and TRBJ2-3; no clear D. V was pared by 2 bases and J by 1 base, with 10 bases between. From germline, CDR1 is MNHEY and CDR2 SVGAGI. The CDR3 totals 15 residues.

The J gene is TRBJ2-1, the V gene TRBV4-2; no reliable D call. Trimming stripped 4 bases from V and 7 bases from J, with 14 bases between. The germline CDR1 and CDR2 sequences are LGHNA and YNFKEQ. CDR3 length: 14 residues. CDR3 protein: CASSLPTVSNEQFF. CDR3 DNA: TGTGCCAGCAGCCTCCCAACTGTATCTAATGAGCAGTTCTTC.

CDR3 nucleotide sequence: TGTGCCAGCAGCTTGGGGTTAGCGGCGAGCTCCTACAATGAGCAGTTCTTC. It specifies CASSLGLAASSYNEQFF. V usage is TRBV11-3 and J usage is TRBJ2-1; a weak D match, TRBD2 (6 bases). There are 17 residues in the CDR3. V dropped 3 bases and J dropped 0 bases, with 15 bases sitting between them. In germline, CDR1 is SGHNT, CDR2 YENEEA.

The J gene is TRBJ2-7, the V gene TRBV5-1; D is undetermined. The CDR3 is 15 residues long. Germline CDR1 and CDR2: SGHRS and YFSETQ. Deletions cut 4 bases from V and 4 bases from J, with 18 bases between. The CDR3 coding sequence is TGCGCCAGCAGCCCCGAACGAAGAGGCCATTACGAGCAGTACTTC. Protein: CASSPERRGHYEQYF.

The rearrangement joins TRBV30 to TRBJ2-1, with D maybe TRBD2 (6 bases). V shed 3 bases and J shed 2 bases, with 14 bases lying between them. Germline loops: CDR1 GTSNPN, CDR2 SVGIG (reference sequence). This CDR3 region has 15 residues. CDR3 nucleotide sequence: TGTGCCTGGAGGGGTCTCGCGGGACCCTACAATGAGCAGTTCTTC. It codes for CAWRGLAGPYNEQFF.